This is a list of T cell receptor beta chains from one sample in a study of vaccination effects on CD4 cells after COVID-19. Profiled with immunoSEQ multiplex PCR; TCRdb holds only in-frame clones, not every one. The sample holds 25,000 to 30,000 clones, roughly 85% seen once. What these receptors recognize is not known. Sequenced here: CD4+ T cells from PBMCs cultured with SARS-CoV-2 spike peptides, sampled after COVID-19 vaccination. Receptor source: a human donor who received a COVID-19 vaccine. Some clones in this sample may be carry-over from other donors' samples. The CDR3 runs from the conserved cysteine through the conserved F or W. Rows give clone size only sometimes, using once, few, many, or a class for an expanded clone.

clone_size: -; j_call: TRBJ2-7; v_call: TRBV3-1/TRBV3-2; cdr3_aa: CASSQGSNYEQYF
clone_size: -; j_call: TRBJ1-2; v_call: TRBV10-3; cdr3_aa: CAISEDRDRVSLNYGYTF
clone_size: -; j_call: TRBJ1-1; v_call: TRBV29-1; cdr3_aa: CSVDGRLNTEAFF
clone_size: -; j_call: TRBJ2-3; v_call: TRBV6-5; cdr3_aa: CASSNSVRSTDTQYF
clone_size: once; j_call: TRBJ1-5; v_call: TRBV28; cdr3_aa: CASTAGPLVQPQHF
clone_size: -; j_call: TRBJ2-1; v_call: TRBV5-1; cdr3_aa: CASSSKLGSSYNEQFF
clone_size: -; j_call: TRBJ1-4; v_call: TRBV7-9; cdr3_aa: CASSLNGIGKGEKLFF
clone_size: -; j_call: TRBJ2-3; v_call: TRBV4-1; cdr3_aa: CASSQGPAGGTDTQYF
clone_size: -; j_call: TRBJ2-4; v_call: TRBV5-6; cdr3_aa: CASSQDGSRRDIQYF
clone_size: -; j_call: TRBJ2-5; v_call: TRBV2; cdr3_aa: CASHRQETQYF
clone_size: few; j_call: TRBJ2-5; v_call: TRBV30; cdr3_aa: CAWSVASGTQYF
clone_size: -; j_call: TRBJ1-5; v_call: TRBV18; cdr3_aa: CASSPTEVQGNQPQHF
clone_size: -; j_call: TRBJ2-3; v_call: TRBV7-9; cdr3_aa: CASSLAGQSTDTQYF
clone_size: -; j_call: TRBJ1-1; v_call: TRBV5-1; cdr3_aa: CASNQGVNTEAFF
clone_size: -; j_call: TRBJ1-1; v_call: TRBV5-1; cdr3_aa: CASRNNPGLNTEAFF
clone_size: -; j_call: TRBJ1-2; v_call: TRBV28; cdr3_aa: CATHRGSSDGYTF
clone_size: -; j_call: TRBJ1-1; v_call: TRBV7-2; cdr3_aa: CASSSDSMNTEAFF
clone_size: -; j_call: TRBJ1-1; v_call: TRBV12-5; cdr3_aa: CASGLVLGKVTEAFF
clone_size: -; j_call: TRBJ2-5; v_call: TRBV2; cdr3_aa: CASAEGGLGETQYF
clone_size: -; j_call: TRBJ1-1; v_call: TRBV12-3/TRBV12-4; cdr3_aa: CASSWGGATAFF
clone_size: few; j_call: TRBJ1-2; v_call: TRBV16; cdr3_aa: CASSQPRLQGNYGYTF
clone_size: -; j_call: TRBJ1-3; v_call: TRBV25-1; cdr3_aa: CASSHPRDSVFSGNTIYF
clone_size: -; j_call: TRBJ1-2; v_call: TRBV5-1; cdr3_aa: CASSLGTADYGYTF
clone_size: -; j_call: TRBJ1-1; v_call: TRBV2; cdr3_aa: CASSEMQLMNTEAFF
clone_size: -; j_call: TRBJ1-4; v_call: TRBV29-1; cdr3_aa: CRVGEKLFF
clone_size: -; j_call: TRBJ1-5; v_call: TRBV6-6; cdr3_aa: CASSGQGYQPQHF
clone_size: -; j_call: TRBJ1-4; v_call: TRBV30; cdr3_aa: CAWKSDPSNEKLFF
clone_size: few; j_call: TRBJ2-2; v_call: TRBV5-1; cdr3_aa: CASSLGQSRAGELFF
clone_size: -; j_call: TRBJ2-2; v_call: TRBV5-1; cdr3_aa: CASSGGTSGNGELFF
clone_size: -; j_call: TRBJ1-1; v_call: TRBV7-2; cdr3_aa: CASSLDAGLAFF
clone_size: -; j_call: TRBJ1-3; v_call: TRBV5-5; cdr3_aa: CASSLQGGGNTIYF
clone_size: -; j_call: TRBJ2-2; v_call: TRBV7-3; cdr3_aa: CASSEGANTGELFF
clone_size: -; j_call: TRBJ2-1; v_call: TRBV25-1; cdr3_aa: CASADTRRGHYNEQFF
clone_size: -; j_call: TRBJ2-1; v_call: TRBV24-1; cdr3_aa: CATSDLNRGYNEQFF
clone_size: -; j_call: TRBJ1-3; v_call: TRBV19; cdr3_aa: CASRTRQDISGNTIYF
clone_size: -; j_call: TRBJ1-5; v_call: TRBV19; cdr3_aa: CASSISGGVSNQPQHF
clone_size: -; j_call: TRBJ1-5; v_call: TRBV18; cdr3_aa: CASSRVGSSNQPQHF
clone_size: once; j_call: TRBJ1-6; v_call: TRBV2; cdr3_aa: CASSGAVSYNSPLHF
clone_size: -; j_call: TRBJ1-2; v_call: TRBV3-1/TRBV3-2; cdr3_aa: CASSQAGRHYGYTF
clone_size: -; j_call: TRBJ2-2; v_call: TRBV27; cdr3_aa: CASSLSGTGELFF
clone_size: -; j_call: TRBJ2-1; v_call: TRBV6-2/TRBV6-3; cdr3_aa: CASSFGTAAYNEQFF
clone_size: -; j_call: TRBJ1-1; v_call: TRBV18; cdr3_aa: CASSPPGPYTEAFF
clone_size: -; j_call: TRBJ1-5; v_call: TRBV7-3; cdr3_aa: CASSLDSRQPQHF
clone_size: -; j_call: TRBJ2-5; v_call: TRBV5-1; cdr3_aa: CASYSGRGGEWTQYF
clone_size: -; j_call: TRBJ2-1; v_call: TRBV29-1; cdr3_aa: CSVASNEQFF
clone_size: -; j_call: TRBJ2-3; v_call: TRBV29-1; cdr3_aa: CSAEEQSTDTQYF
clone_size: -; j_call: TRBJ2-2; v_call: TRBV10-1; cdr3_aa: CASSLIRNTGELFF
clone_size: -; j_call: TRBJ2-3; v_call: TRBV7-2; cdr3_aa: CASSRSKADTQYF
clone_size: -; j_call: TRBJ1-2; v_call: TRBV6-5; cdr3_aa: CASSTRDRGSGYTF
clone_size: -; j_call: TRBJ2-3; v_call: TRBV18; cdr3_aa: CASSPASGGEDTQYF
clone_size: once; j_call: TRBJ2-5; v_call: TRBV3-1/TRBV3-2; cdr3_aa: CASSPRRTSGGGETQYF
clone_size: few; j_call: TRBJ2-5; v_call: TRBV24-1; cdr3_aa: CATSDDTGDRETQYF
clone_size: -; j_call: TRBJ2-1; v_call: TRBV5-1; cdr3_aa: CASSLVGVLGPEQFF
clone_size: once; j_call: TRBJ2-1; v_call: TRBV5-1; cdr3_aa: CASAGGQGAYNEQFF
clone_size: -; j_call: TRBJ1-2; v_call: TRBV7-2; cdr3_aa: CASSPSTGGGYGYTF
clone_size: -; j_call: TRBJ1-1; v_call: TRBV18; cdr3_aa: CASSPLRTGPNTEAFF